The clone carrying this T cell receptor beta chain appeared many times. As yet, its antigen is unknown. RNA transcripts gave rise to amplified TCR beta CDR3 regions. With the HTBI primer set, the TCR CDR3 went through a first round of RT-PCR. Each CDR3 protein gets one entry after TCRdb re-called the multiplex PCR reads with MiXCR. The sample holds almost 350,000 distinct CDR3 sequences, approximately 18% seen once. This CDR3 spans 17 amino acids. Looked up from germline, CDR1 is MDHEN and CDR2 is SYDVKM. V was trimmed by 7 bases and J by 3 bases, leaving 22 bases between them. This record comes from a study of T cells in Graves' hyperthyroidism and ophthalmopathy. Study-wide background: Peripheral blood was taken when the disease was first diagnosed, before any treatment began.

Active moderate-to-severe ophthalmopathy, Clinical Activity Score at least 3, NOSPECS at least 4, under 3 months' duration. Diagnosis rested on symptoms, serum thyroxine and TRAb, thyroid ultrasound, and orbital computed tomography. Study findings and constraints: Through a model of 13 V-J features, ophthalmopathy was separated from stable hyperthyroidism.

The chain is built from TRBV28 and TRBJ1-3; D is unclear. Sequenced sample: blood. This receptor was taken from a woman in her thirties or forties with Graves' ophthalmopathy. The chain's CDR3 is CASTSGLLERGGNTIYF. For the CDR3, the DNA is TGTGCCAGCACATCCGGTCTTTTGGAGCGGGGTGGAAACACCATATATTTT.